A selection of T cell receptor beta chains follows, all from one sample in a study of human T cells and chemical hapten exposure. Using its own MiXCR run on the RACE reads, TCRdb lists one record per CDR3 protein. The top ten clones hold about 6.7% of a sample with roughly 180,000 distinct CDR3 sequences, around 22% of them seen once. The source material was whole blood, sampled in connection with sensitization to the hapten diphenylcyclopropenone (DPC). The source of these receptors is a woman in her forties or fifties with alopecia areata. Some clones in this sample may be carry-over from other donors' samples. Each CDR3 is given with its conserved first and last residue. Fields, in order: D gene, J gene, clone size, V gene, CDR3 protein, CDR3 DNA. The D gene is left open where the match is weak. A clone size is listed for some rows: how often the clone was seen (once, few, many), or a class if it is expanded.

>NA|TRBJ2-2|NA|TRBV4-1
CASSQDLRGSDGELFF
TGCGCCAGCAGCCAAGATCTTCGTGGTAGTGACGGGGAGCTGTTTTTT
>TRBD2|TRBJ2-1|few|TRBV10-3
CAISELAGSYNEQFF
TGTGCCATCAGTGAACTAGCGGGTTCCTACAATGAGCAGTTCTTC
>TRBD2|TRBJ2-7|NA|TRBV29-1
CSVEVAGGPLNEQYF
TGCAGCGTTGAAGTAGCGGGAGGGCCTTTAAACGAGCAGTACTTC
>NA|TRBJ1-4|NA|TRBV10-1
CASSDRATEKLFF
TGCGCCAGCAGTGACCGGGCCACTGAAAAACTGTTTTTT
>NA|TRBJ1-5|NA|TRBV10-3
CAISDPGRGGNQPQHF
TGTGCCATCAGTGACCCCGGCAGAGGGGGCAATCAGCCCCAGCATTTT
>NA|TRBJ1-5|NA|TRBV28
CASSDIGTPLGYQPQHF
TGTGCCAGCAGTGACATAGGGACACCTCTTGGATATCAGCCCCAGCATTTT
>NA|TRBJ2-7|NA|TRBV12-3/TRBV12-4
CASSLIPIGGGTEQYF
TGTGCCAGCAGTTTAATTCCCATCGGGGGCGGTACCGAGCAGTACTTC
>NA|TRBJ1-1|NA|TRBV27
CASSPHRVGGVVTEAFF
TGTGCCAGCAGTCCCCACCGGGTCGGGGGGGTGGTCACTGAAGCTTTCTTT
>NA|TRBJ1-3|NA|TRBV7-9
CASSLVVLGSASGNTIYF
TGTGCCAGCAGCTTAGTGGTACTCGGGTCGGCCTCTGGAAACACCATATATTTT
>NA|TRBJ1-2|NA|TRBV2
CASSGRFYGYTF
TGTGCCAGCAGTGGACGCTTCTATGGCTACACCTTC
>NA|TRBJ1-4|NA|TRBV27
CASSPGTLIEKLFF
TGTGCCAGCAGCCCCGGGACGCTTATTGAAAAACTGTTTTTT
>NA|TRBJ1-1|NA|TRBV6-2/TRBV6-3
CASSYGYWNTEAFF
TGTGCCAGCAGTTACGGCTATTGGAACACTGAAGCTTTCTTT
>TRBD2|TRBJ2-2|many|TRBV5-1
CASSLRLAGDGGELFF
TGCGCCAGCAGCTTGCGGCTAGCGGGAGACGGCGGGGAGCTGTTTTTT
>TRBD2|TRBJ2-5|NA|TRBV11-2
CASTRTSGRETQYF
TGTGCCAGCACCCGGACTAGCGGGAGAGAGACCCAGTACTTC
>NA|TRBJ2-1|NA|TRBV7-8
CASSLELGNLNEQFF
TGTGCCAGCAGCTTAGAGCTCGGGAACTTGAATGAGCAGTTCTTC
>TRBD2|TRBJ2-1|many|TRBV5-1
CASSTTVAGTSGYNEQFF
TGCGCCAGCAGTACAACCGTTGCCGGGACTAGCGGGTACAATGAGCAGTTCTTC
>TRBD1|TRBJ1-1|NA|TRBV29-1
CSGATGGAGTEAFF
TGCAGCGGGGCGACAGGGGGCGCGGGCACTGAAGCTTTCTTT
>NA|TRBJ2-7|few|TRBV10-3
CAISDKAGRYEQYF
TGTGCCATCAGTGATAAGGCGGGGCGCTACGAGCAGTACTTC
>TRBD2|TRBJ2-5|NA|TRBV6-2/TRBV6-3
CASAWTSGRVDEETQYF
TGTGCCAGCGCCTGGACTAGCGGGAGGGTTGATGAAGAGACCCAGTACTTC
>NA|TRBJ2-7|few|TRBV29-1
CSVETSYEQYF
TGCAGCGTTGAAACTTCCTACGAGCAGTACTTC
>TRBD1|TRBJ1-1|few|TRBV20-1
CSAGRTGRTEAFF
TGCAGTGCTGGCCGGACAGGGCGGACTGAAGCTTTCTTT
>TRBD2|TRBJ2-2|many|TRBV12-3/TRBV12-4
CASSGLAVTGELFF
TGTGCCAGCAGCGGACTAGCAGTCACCGGGGAGCTGTTTTTT
>TRBD1|TRBJ1-1|NA|TRBV27
CASSTTRQGRAEAFF
TGTGCCAGCAGTACGACCCGACAGGGAAGAGCTGAAGCTTTCTTT
>NA|TRBJ1-2|few|TRBV29-1
CSVISGLVRGYTF
TGCAGCGTTATATCAGGACTGGTACGAGGCTACACCTTC
>TRBD1|TRBJ1-5|NA|TRBV5-4
CASSIGGSSNQPQHF
TGTGCCAGCAGTATAGGGGGCTCCTCTAATCAGCCCCAGCATTTT
>NA|TRBJ2-1|few|TRBV6-5
CASGGSEKFF
TGTGCCAGCGGGGGTTCTGAGAAGTTCTTC
>NA|TRBJ1-2|NA|TRBV6-2/TRBV6-3
CASSSLGVMRYGYTF
TGTGCCAGCAGTTCTTTAGGGGTTATGCGCTATGGCTACACCTTC
>TRBD1|TRBJ2-5|NA|TRBV5-1
CASSRDSAPETQYF
TGCGCCAGCAGCCGGGACAGTGCCCCGGAGACCCAGTACTTC
>NA|TRBJ2-1|NA|TRBV29-1
CTVERTFTGSLDEQFF
TGCACCGTTGAAAGGACTTTTACGGGATCCCTCGATGAGCAGTTCTTC
>TRBD2|TRBJ2-1|NA|TRBV27
CASSPSGNNEQFF
TGTGCCAGCAGCCCTAGCGGGAACAATGAGCAGTTCTTC
>NA|TRBJ2-3|NA|TRBV29-1
CSARTTGSTDTQYF
TGCAGCGCGAGAACGACGGGGTCCACAGATACGCAGTATTTT
>NA|TRBJ2-1|few|TRBV20-1
CSAISAVEHNEQFF
TGCAGTGCTATCTCAGCGGTGGAACATAATGAGCAGTTCTTC
>TRBD2|TRBJ2-1|NA|TRBV27
CASRIHGLADYNEQFF
TGTGCCAGCAGGATCCATGGACTAGCGGACTACAATGAGCAGTTCTTC
>NA|TRBJ1-3|many|TRBV4-2
CASAAGNTIYF
TGTGCCAGTGCAGCGGGAAACACCATATATTTT
>NA|TRBJ2-2|NA|TRBV10-1
CASKPGAGELFF
TGCGCCAGCAAGCCGGGGGCCGGGGAGCTGTTTTTT
>NA|TRBJ2-6|NA|TRBV3-1
CASSQDLELAASRGANVLTF
TGTGCCAGCAGCCAAGATCTAGAATTAGCGGCATCTCGGGGGGCCAACGTCCTGACTTTC
>TRBD2|TRBJ2-3|few|TRBV10-2
CASSESLGLQRDTQYF
TGCGCCAGCAGTGAGTCACTGGGACTACAGCGAGATACGCAGTATTTT
>TRBD2|TRBJ2-1|NA|TRBV20-1
CSARKSGRGSYNEQFF
TGCAGTGCTAGAAAGAGCGGGAGGGGCTCCTACAATGAGCAGTTCTTC
>NA|TRBJ1-3|NA|TRBV6-5
CASSYSDRGGNTIYF
TGTGCCAGCAGTTACTCTGATAGGGGTGGAAACACCATATATTTT
>NA|TRBJ2-5|NA|TRBV27
CASSLFARLREETQYF
TGTGCCAGCAGTTTATTTGCCCGGTTAAGGGAAGAGACCCAGTACTTC
>TRBD1|TRBJ2-4|few|TRBV6-2/TRBV6-3
CASNPGTVKNIQYF
TGTGCCAGCAACCCCGGGACAGTTAAAAACATTCAGTACTTC
>TRBD1|TRBJ2-1|few|TRBV3-1
CASSHRPGGGTGAYNEQFF
TGTGCCAGCAGCCATAGACCCGGGGGTGGGACAGGGGCCTACAATGAGCAGTTCTTC
>TRBD2|TRBJ2-5|NA|TRBV5-4
CASSREGLVGQETQYF
TGTGCCAGCAGTCGGGAGGGCCTGGTCGGGCAAGAGACCCAGTACTTC
>NA|TRBJ1-1|NA|TRBV28
CGSSLLGRNTEAFF
TGTGGCAGCAGTTTATTGGGCAGGAACACTGAAGCTTTCTTT
>TRBD1|TRBJ2-5|NA|TRBV7-9
CASSYADRVRETQYF
TGTGCCAGCAGCTATGCAGACAGGGTTCGGGAGACCCAGTACTTC
>NA|TRBJ2-7|many|TRBV27
CASSLRVGAGYYEQYF
TGTGCCAGCAGTTTACGCGTCGGGGCCGGATACTACGAGCAGTACTTC
>NA|TRBJ2-5|few|TRBV5-1
CASSLWGVEETQYF
TGCGCCAGCAGCTTGTGGGGCGTTGAAGAGACCCAGTACTTC
>TRBD2|TRBJ2-1|few|TRBV10-3
CAISEREDSYNEQFF
TGTGCCATCAGTGAGCGGGAGGACTCCTACAATGAGCAGTTCTTC
>NA|TRBJ2-7|NA|TRBV10-3
CAISNRLLDGEQYF
TGTGCCATCAGCAACCGACTCCTCGACGGCGAGCAGTACTTC
>TRBD1|TRBJ1-4|NA|TRBV20-1
CSATRSDRVRTEKLFF
TGCAGTGCTACCCGATCCGACAGGGTGAGAACTGAAAAACTGTTTTTT
>TRBD1|TRBJ2-5|NA|TRBV20-1
CSAQTGSETQYF
TGCAGTGCCCAGACAGGGTCTGAGACCCAGTACTTC
>TRBD1|TRBJ2-3|NA|TRBV5-1
CASSLGTGQGDTQYF
TGCGCCAGCAGCTTGGGAACCGGACAGGGTGATACGCAGTATTTT
>TRBD1|TRBJ1-4|few|TRBV20-1
CSADRTGGGKLFF
TGCAGTGCCGACAGGACAGGGGGCGGAAAACTGTTTTTT
>NA|TRBJ1-1|NA|TRBV14
CASSQGVGNTEAFF
TGTGCCAGCAGCCAGGGTGTCGGGAACACTGAAGCTTTCTTT
>TRBD1|TRBJ1-2|NA|TRBV12-3/TRBV12-4
CASTSLDRASGYTF
TGTGCCAGCACTTCCTTAGACAGGGCAAGTGGCTACACCTTC